These T cell receptor beta chains were read from a single sample in a study of blood T cell repertoires in COVID-19. The assay was immunoSEQ multiplex PCR, and TCRdb's table has in-frame clones only and misses some. Of about 260,000 clones in the sample, roughly 86% were seen once. Input material: peripheral blood. Source of these receptors: a man in his forties or fifties who had recovered from COVID-19. Each CDR3 is given with its conserved first and last residue. The order of the fields is clone size, J gene, V gene, D gene, CDR3 DNA, CDR3 protein. D genes are given only for firm matches. A row's size may be missing; if present it is once, few, many or a size class.

abundance: .; j_gene: TRBJ2-7; v_gene: TRBV2; d_gene: TRBD2; CDR3nt: TGTGCCAGCAGTGAATCGGTAGCGGGAGCCTACGAGCAGTACTTC; CDR3aa: CASSESVAGAYEQYF
abundance: .; j_gene: TRBJ1-1; v_gene: TRBV5-4; d_gene: .; CDR3nt: TGTGCCAGCAGCCGCGACAGGAACACTGAAGCTTTCTTT; CDR3aa: CASSRDRNTEAFF
abundance: once; j_gene: TRBJ2-4; v_gene: TRBV21-1; d_gene: .; CDR3nt: TGTGCCAGCAGCAAAGTTCGAGACAGCATAGCCAAAAACATTCAGTACTTC; CDR3aa: CASSKVRDSIAKNIQYF
abundance: once; j_gene: TRBJ2-3; v_gene: TRBV19; d_gene: TRBD1; CDR3nt: TGTGCCAGTAGCGACAGGGGGCAGGGAGATACGCAGTATTTT; CDR3aa: CASSDRGQGDTQYF
abundance: .; j_gene: TRBJ2-7; v_gene: TRBV6-2/TRBV6-3; d_gene: TRBD1; CDR3nt: TGTGCCAGCAGTGACAGGGCGAACCCCTACGAGCAGTACTTC; CDR3aa: CASSDRANPYEQYF
abundance: .; j_gene: TRBJ1-6; v_gene: TRBV6-6; d_gene: .; CDR3nt: TGTGCCAGCAACGGGAACTATAATTCACCCCTCCACTTT; CDR3aa: CASNGNYNSPLHF
abundance: .; j_gene: TRBJ1-5; v_gene: TRBV4-1; d_gene: .; CDR3nt: TGCGCCAGCAGACAATATTGGGGGGATAGCAATCAGCCCCAGCATTTT; CDR3aa: CASRQYWGDSNQPQHF
abundance: .; j_gene: TRBJ2-7; v_gene: TRBV6-2/TRBV6-3; d_gene: .; CDR3nt: TGTGCCAGCACCCCCCATCGGGAGTCGGCCTACGAGCAGTACTTC; CDR3aa: CASTPHRESAYEQYF
abundance: .; j_gene: TRBJ2-3; v_gene: TRBV9; d_gene: .; CDR3nt: TGTGCCAGCAGCATCACGAGCGGCGGCCTCGGGGATACGCAGTATTTT; CDR3aa: CASSITSGGLGDTQYF
abundance: .; j_gene: TRBJ2-1; v_gene: TRBV24-1; d_gene: .; CDR3nt: TGTGCCACCAGTGACCGTAGCAGTGAGCAGTTCTTC; CDR3aa: CATSDRSSEQFF
abundance: .; j_gene: TRBJ2-1; v_gene: TRBV7-7; d_gene: TRBD2; CDR3nt: TGTGCCAGCAGACCACTAGCGGGACCGGGGGGTGAGCAGTTCTTC; CDR3aa: CASRPLAGPGGEQFF
abundance: .; j_gene: TRBJ2-3; v_gene: TRBV6-2/TRBV6-3; d_gene: TRBD2; CDR3nt: TGTGCCAGCAGTTACCCCCCGGCTAGCGGGATAAAGAAAACAGATACGCAGTATTTT; CDR3aa: CASSYPPASGIKKTDTQYF
abundance: .; j_gene: TRBJ1-3; v_gene: TRBV7-9; d_gene: TRBD1; CDR3nt: TGTGCCAGCAGCTTAGTGACAGGGGGCCCTGGAAACACCATATATTTT; CDR3aa: CASSLVTGGPGNTIYF
abundance: .; j_gene: TRBJ2-1; v_gene: TRBV5-4; d_gene: .; CDR3nt: TGTGCCAGCAGCGCCGACCCGTTTGACACCTACAATGAGCAGTTCTTC; CDR3aa: CASSADPFDTYNEQFF
abundance: .; j_gene: TRBJ1-1; v_gene: TRBV9; d_gene: .; CDR3nt: TGTGCCAGCAGCGTAGCGGTAGGAGGGAACACTGAAGCTTTCTTT; CDR3aa: CASSVAVGGNTEAFF
abundance: few; j_gene: TRBJ1-2; v_gene: TRBV30; d_gene: TRBD1; CDR3nt: TGTGCCACTACCGGGACAGGGGCCTACTATGGCTACACCTTC; CDR3aa: CATTGTGAYYGYTF
abundance: .; j_gene: TRBJ2-2; v_gene: TRBV27; d_gene: .; CDR3nt: TGTGCCAGCAGTTTGAGCTGGTCCGGGGAGCTGTTTTTT; CDR3aa: CASSLSWSGELFF
abundance: few; j_gene: TRBJ2-1; v_gene: TRBV19; d_gene: TRBD2; CDR3nt: TGTGCCAGTAGTATCACTAGCGTCTCCTACAATGAGCAGTTCTTC; CDR3aa: CASSITSVSYNEQFF
abundance: .; j_gene: TRBJ2-1; v_gene: TRBV6-5; d_gene: .; CDR3nt: TGTGCCAGCGGGCGCAGGGGGGACAATGAGCAGTTCTTC; CDR3aa: CASGRRGDNEQFF
abundance: .; j_gene: TRBJ1-1; v_gene: TRBV4-1; d_gene: .; CDR3nt: TGCGCCAGCAGCCAAGGATCGGCAGGCCGACGTCACACTGAAGCTTTCTTT; CDR3aa: CASSQGSAGRRHTEAFF
abundance: .; j_gene: TRBJ1-1; v_gene: TRBV7-2; d_gene: TRBD1; CDR3nt: TGTGCCAGCAGCCCGTTGCCCGGGACAGTGAACACTGAAGCTTTCTTT; CDR3aa: CASSPLPGTVNTEAFF
abundance: once; j_gene: TRBJ2-3; v_gene: TRBV7-2; d_gene: TRBD2; CDR3nt: TGTGCCAGCAGCCGGATGGGACTAGCGGTTTTAGATACGCAGTATTTT; CDR3aa: CASSRMGLAVLDTQYF
abundance: .; j_gene: TRBJ2-3; v_gene: TRBV7-2; d_gene: .; CDR3nt: TGTGCCAGCATCACCCAGGGGGGCGGGAGGCATCCACGCCCAGATACGCAGTATTTT; CDR3aa: CASITQGGGRHPRPDTQYF
abundance: few; j_gene: TRBJ2-1; v_gene: TRBV12-3/TRBV12-4; d_gene: .; CDR3nt: TGTGCCAGCAGTTTGGCTAGGGAGCAGTTCTTC; CDR3aa: CASSLAREQFF